This T cell receptor beta chain came from a study of cytomegalovirus exposure and HLA in healthy donors. PCR primers comprised 60 Vbeta and 13 Jbeta primers. The data were produced by immunoSEQ multiplex PCR, yet TCRdb's version contains in-frame clones alone and is incomplete. The sample carries approximately 210,000 clones, roughly 82% recorded once. Study-wide results and caveats: Further analysis, carried out later, found HLA-associated TCR beta chains more clonally expanded than equally common other chains.

A word on this clone: No antigen is known for it.

V lost 7 bases, J lost 1 base, and 10 bases lay in between. The V gene's germline CDR1 is LNHDA and CDR2 SQIVND (reference sequence). The CDR3 covers 13 residues. The receptor's source is a man in his forties in good health and CMV-seropositive. V usage is TRBV19 and J usage is TRBJ1-1, with a weak D call TRBD1 (6 bases). The sequenced material came from PBMCs. CDR3 DNA sequence: TGTGCCAGTATTTTGACAGGGAACACTGAAGCTTTCTTT. It specifies CASILTGNTEAFF. Using reference TRBV19 and TRBJ1-1 for the parts outside the CDR3, the full variable domain is DGGITQSPKYLFRKEGQNVTLSCEQNLNHDAMYWYRQDPGQGLRLIYYSQIVNDFQKGDIAEGYSVSREKKESFPLTVTSAQKNPTAFYLCASILTGNTEAFFGQGTRLTVV.